This T cell receptor beta chain was identified in a study of blood T cell repertoires in COVID-19. Across the whole study: The origin of the acute and convalescent COVID-19 samples was the United States, Italy and Spain. Sources were T cells, B-cell-depleted T cells, or PBMCs; the material itself was cDNA or gDNA.

In the source study's methods: Amplification of reference gene primers provided the estimated nucleated cell counts. Profiling relied on immunoSEQ multiplex PCR, and the TCRdb table lists in-frame clones only, not all of them. V, J and clone size are those of that table, while D and trimming were read from the DNA. The repertoire includes 97,000 or so clones, roughly 82% of them detected once, and around 19% sits in the top ten. The CDR3 extends over 14 amino acids. V lost 5 bases and J 1 base, leaving 11 bases between the germline ends. Germline V gene lookup returns CDR1 KGHSH and CDR2 LQKENI. The chain recombines TRBV18 with TRBJ1-1; no definite D call. The receptor's source is an elderly man with acute or convalescent COVID-19. Sample: peripheral blood. The CDR3 reads CASSNYQPNTEAFF. The DNA for the CDR3 is TGTGCCAGCTCAAACTACCAGCCGAACACTGAAGCTTTCTTT.